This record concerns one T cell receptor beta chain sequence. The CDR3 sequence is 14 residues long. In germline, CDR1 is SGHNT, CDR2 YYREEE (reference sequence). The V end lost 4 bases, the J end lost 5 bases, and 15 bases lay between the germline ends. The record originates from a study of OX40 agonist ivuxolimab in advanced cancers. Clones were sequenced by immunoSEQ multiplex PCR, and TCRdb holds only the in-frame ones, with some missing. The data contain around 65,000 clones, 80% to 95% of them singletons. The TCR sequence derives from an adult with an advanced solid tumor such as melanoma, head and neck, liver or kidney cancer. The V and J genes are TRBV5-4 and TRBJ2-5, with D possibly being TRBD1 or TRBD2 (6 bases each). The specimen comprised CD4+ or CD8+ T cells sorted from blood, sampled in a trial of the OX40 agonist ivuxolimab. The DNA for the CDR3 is TGTGCCAGCAGCCCGGGGGCAGGGGTGGAGACCCAGTACTTC. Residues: CASSPGAGVETQYF.